This TCR beta chain comes out of a study of human T cells and chemical hapten exposure. Comments on this clonotype: This may arise from a read error, as a much more abundant clone is one base away.

Sample time point: patch test 2, 6 weeks after DPC sensitization. Treatment of the sample: therapeutic diphenylcyclopropenone sensitization with weekly scalp DPC. TCRdb redid the calling of the RACE reads with MiXCR, one entry per CDR3 protein. The sample yields 120,000 to 150,000 distinct CDR3 sequences, 10% to 15% seen once. Germline V lookup: CDR1 DFQATT, CDR2 SNEGSKA (reference sequence). The CDR3 runs 11 residues. The clonotype originates from a woman aged 45-65 years with alopecia areata. Some clones in this sample may be carry-over from other donors' samples. The chain combines TRBV20-1 with TRBJ2-7; tentative D call: TRBD2 (6 bases). This sample comprised whole blood, obtained in connection with sensitization to the hapten diphenylcyclopropenone (DPC). CDR3: CSALGGYDQYF. CDR3 nucleotide sequence: TGCAGTGCTCTCGGGGGATACGACCAGTACTTC.